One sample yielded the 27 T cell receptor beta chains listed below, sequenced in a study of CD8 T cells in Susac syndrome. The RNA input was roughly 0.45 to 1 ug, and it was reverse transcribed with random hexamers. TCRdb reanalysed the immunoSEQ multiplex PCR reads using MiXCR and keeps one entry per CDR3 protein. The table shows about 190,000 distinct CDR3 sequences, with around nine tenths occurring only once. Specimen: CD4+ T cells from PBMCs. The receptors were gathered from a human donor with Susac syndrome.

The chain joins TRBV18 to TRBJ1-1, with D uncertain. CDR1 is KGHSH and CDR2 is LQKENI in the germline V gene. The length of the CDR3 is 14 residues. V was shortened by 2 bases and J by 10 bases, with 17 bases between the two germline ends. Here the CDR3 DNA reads TGTGCCAGCTCACCATCCGCAATTAAGGAGGGAGCTTTCTTT. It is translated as CASSPSAIKEGAFF.

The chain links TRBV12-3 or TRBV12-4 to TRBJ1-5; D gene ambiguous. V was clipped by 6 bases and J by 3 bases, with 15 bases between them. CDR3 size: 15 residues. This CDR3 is CASRQSAGDNQPQHF. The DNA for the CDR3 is TGTGCCAGCAGGCAGTCCGCCGGAGACAATCAGCCCCAGCATTTT.

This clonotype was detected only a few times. CDR3 region: CAWTGQGGTEAFF. The CDR3 DNA reads as TGTGCCTGGACGGGACAGGGAGGCACTGAAGCTTTCTTT. The rearrangement uses TRBV30 and TRBJ1-1, with 9 bases lining up with TRBD1. The CDR3 length is 13 residues. Germline CDR1 GTSNPN, CDR2 SVGIG (reference sequence). Germline trimming cut 4 bases from V and 4 bases from J; bases unmatched to any gene: 4. Looking up the rest from reference TRBV30 and TRBJ1-1 gives the full variable domain: SQTIHQWPATLVQPVGSPLSLECTVEGTSNPNLYWYRQAAGRGLQLLFYSVGIGQISSEVPQNLSASRPQDRQFILSSKKLLLSDSGFYLCAWTGQGGTEAFFGQGTRLTVV.

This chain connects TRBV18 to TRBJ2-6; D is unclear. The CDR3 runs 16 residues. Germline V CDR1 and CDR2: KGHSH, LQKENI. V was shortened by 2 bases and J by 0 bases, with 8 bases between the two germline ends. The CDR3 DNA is TGTGCCAGCTCACCATTCCGAGACTCTGGGGCCAACGTCCTGACTTTC. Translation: CASSPFRDSGANVLTF.

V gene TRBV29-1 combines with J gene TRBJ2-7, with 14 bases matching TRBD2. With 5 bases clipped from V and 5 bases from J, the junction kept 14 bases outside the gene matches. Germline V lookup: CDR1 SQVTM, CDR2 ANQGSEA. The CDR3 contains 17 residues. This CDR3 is CSVCRLAGGLLSDEQYF. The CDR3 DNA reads TGCAGCGTTTGTAGACTAGCGGGAGGGCTCCTATCGGACGAGCAGTACTTC.

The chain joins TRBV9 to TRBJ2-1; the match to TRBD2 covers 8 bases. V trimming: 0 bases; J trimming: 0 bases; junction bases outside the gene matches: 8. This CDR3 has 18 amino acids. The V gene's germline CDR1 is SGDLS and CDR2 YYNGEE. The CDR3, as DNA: TGTGCCAGCAGCGTAGGAGGGATAGCGGGACTCTCCTACAATGAGCAGTTCTTC. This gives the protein CASSVGGIAGLSYNEQFF.

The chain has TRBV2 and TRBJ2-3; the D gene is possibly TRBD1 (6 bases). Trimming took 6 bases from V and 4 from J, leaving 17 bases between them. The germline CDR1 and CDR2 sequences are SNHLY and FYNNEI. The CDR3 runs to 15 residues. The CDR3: CASRTDRSNADTQYF. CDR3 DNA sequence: TGTGCCAGCAGGACCGACAGGAGTAATGCAGATACGCAGTATTTT. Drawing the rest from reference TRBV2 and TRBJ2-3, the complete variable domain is EPEVTQTPSHQVTQMGQEVILRCVPISNHLYFYWYRQILGQKVEFLVSFYNNEISEKSEIFDDQFSVERPDGSNFTLKIRSTKLEDSAMYFCASRTDRSNADTQYFGPGTRLTVL.

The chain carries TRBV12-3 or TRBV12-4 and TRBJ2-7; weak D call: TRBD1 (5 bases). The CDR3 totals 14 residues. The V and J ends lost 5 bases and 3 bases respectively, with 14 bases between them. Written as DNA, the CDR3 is TGTGCCAGCAGTCTAGACAGAAAACGCTACGAGCAGTACTTC. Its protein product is CASSLDRKRYEQYF.

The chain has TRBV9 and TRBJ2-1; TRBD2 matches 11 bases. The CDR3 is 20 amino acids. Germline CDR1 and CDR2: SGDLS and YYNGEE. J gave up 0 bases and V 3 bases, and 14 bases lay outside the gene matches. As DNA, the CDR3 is TGTGCCAGCAGCGGGACCGGGACTAGCGGTAGACTAAGCTCCTACAATGAGCAGTTCTTC. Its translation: CASSGTGTSGRLSSYNEQFF.

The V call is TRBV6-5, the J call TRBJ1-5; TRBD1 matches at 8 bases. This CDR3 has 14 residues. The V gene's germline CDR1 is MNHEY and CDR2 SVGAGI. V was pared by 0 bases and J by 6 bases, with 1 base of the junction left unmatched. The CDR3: CASSYSDRGQPQHF. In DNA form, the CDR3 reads TGTGCCAGCAGTTACTCAGACAGGGGTCAGCCCCAGCATTTT.

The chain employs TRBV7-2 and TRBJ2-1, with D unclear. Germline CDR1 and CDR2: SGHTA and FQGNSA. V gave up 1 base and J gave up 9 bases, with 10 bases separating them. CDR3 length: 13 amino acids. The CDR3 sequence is CASSLDSLSEQFF. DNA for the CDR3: TGTGCCAGCAGCTTAGACTCTCTCTCTGAGCAGTTCTTC.

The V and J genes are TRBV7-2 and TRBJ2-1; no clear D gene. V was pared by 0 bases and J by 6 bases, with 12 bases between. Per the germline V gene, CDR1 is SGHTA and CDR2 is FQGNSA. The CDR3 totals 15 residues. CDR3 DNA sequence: TGTGCCAGCAGCTTAGCCACACACCCCGCCAATGAGCAGTTCTTC. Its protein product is CASSLATHPANEQFF.

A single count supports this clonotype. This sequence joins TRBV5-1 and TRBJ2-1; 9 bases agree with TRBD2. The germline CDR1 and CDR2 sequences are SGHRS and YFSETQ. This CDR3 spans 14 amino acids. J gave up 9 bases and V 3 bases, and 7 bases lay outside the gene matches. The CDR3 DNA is TGCGCCAGCAGCTCAGCGGGGGGACTAAGTGAGCAGTTCTTC. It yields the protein CASSSAGGLSEQFF. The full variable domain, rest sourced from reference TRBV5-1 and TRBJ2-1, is KAGVTQTPRYLIKTRGQQVTLSCSPISGHRSVSWYQQTPGQGLQFLFEYFSETQRNKGNFPGRFSGRQFSNSRSEMNVSTLELGDSALYLCASSSAGGLSEQFFGPGTRLTVL.

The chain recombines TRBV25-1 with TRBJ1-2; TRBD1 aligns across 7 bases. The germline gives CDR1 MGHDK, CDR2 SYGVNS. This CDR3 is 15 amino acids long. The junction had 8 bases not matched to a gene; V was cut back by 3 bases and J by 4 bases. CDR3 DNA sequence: TGTGCCAGCAGTGACCTAGGGACAGACATCTATGGCTACACCTTC. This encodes CASSDLGTDIYGYTF.

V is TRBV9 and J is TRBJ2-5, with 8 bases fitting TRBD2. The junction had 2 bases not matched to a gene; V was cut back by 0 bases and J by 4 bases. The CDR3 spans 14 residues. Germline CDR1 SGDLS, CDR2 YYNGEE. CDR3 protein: CASSVAGGGETQYF. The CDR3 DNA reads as TGTGCCAGCAGCGTAGCGGGGGGGGGAGAGACCCAGTACTTC.

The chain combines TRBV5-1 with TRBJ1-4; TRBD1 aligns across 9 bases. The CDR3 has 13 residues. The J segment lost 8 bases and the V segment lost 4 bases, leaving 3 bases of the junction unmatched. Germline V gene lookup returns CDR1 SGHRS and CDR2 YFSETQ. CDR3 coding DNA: TGCGCCAGCAGCATCGGGACAGGGGAAAAACTGTTTTTT. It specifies CASSIGTGEKLFF.

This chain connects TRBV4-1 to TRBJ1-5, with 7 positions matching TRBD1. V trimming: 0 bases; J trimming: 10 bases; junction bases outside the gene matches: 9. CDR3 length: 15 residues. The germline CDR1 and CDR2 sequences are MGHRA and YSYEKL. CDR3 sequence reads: CASSQEPDRVKPQHF. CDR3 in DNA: TGCGCCAGCAGCCAAGAACCCGACAGGGTAAAACCCCAGCATTTT.

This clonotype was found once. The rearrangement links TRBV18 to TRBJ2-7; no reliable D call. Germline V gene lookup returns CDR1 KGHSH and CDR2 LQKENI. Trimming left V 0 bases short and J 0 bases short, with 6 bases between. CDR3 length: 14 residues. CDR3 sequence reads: CASSPPTSSYEQYF. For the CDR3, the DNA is TGTGCCAGCTCACCACCGACCAGCTCCTACGAGCAGTACTTC.

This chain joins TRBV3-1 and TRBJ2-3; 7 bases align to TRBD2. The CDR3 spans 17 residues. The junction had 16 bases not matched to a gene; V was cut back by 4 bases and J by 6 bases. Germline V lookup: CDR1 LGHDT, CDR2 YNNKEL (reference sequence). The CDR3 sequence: CASSPAKYGEGLDTQYF. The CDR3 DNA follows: TGTGCCAGCAGCCCGGCAAAGTATGGGGAGGGCCTCGATACGCAGTATTTT.

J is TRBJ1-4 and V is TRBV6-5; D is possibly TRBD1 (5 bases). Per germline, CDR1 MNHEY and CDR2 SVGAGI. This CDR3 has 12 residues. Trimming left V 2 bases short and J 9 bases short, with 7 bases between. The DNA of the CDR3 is TGTGCCAGCAGTTACGACAGTAAAAAACTGTTTTTT. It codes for CASSYDSKKLFF.

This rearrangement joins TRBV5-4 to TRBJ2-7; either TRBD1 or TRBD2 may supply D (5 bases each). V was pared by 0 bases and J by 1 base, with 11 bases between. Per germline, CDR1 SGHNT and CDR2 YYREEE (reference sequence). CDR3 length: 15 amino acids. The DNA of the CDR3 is TGTGCCAGCAGCTTGGTCGGGACGGCGTCCTACGAGCAGTACTTC. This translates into CASSLVGTASYEQYF. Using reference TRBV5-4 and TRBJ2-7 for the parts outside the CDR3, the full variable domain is ETGVTQSPTHLIKTRGQQVTLRCSSQSGHNTVSWYQQALGQGPQFIFQYYREEENGRGNFPPRFSGLQFPNYSSELNVNALELDDSALYLCASSLVGTASYEQYFGPGTRLTVT.

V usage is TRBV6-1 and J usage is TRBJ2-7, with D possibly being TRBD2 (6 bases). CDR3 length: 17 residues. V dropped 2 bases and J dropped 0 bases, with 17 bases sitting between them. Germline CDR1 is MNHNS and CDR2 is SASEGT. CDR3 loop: CASSEHPGGLNSYEQYF. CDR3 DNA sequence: TGTGCCAGCAGTGAACATCCCGGGGGTCTCAACTCCTACGAGCAGTACTTC.

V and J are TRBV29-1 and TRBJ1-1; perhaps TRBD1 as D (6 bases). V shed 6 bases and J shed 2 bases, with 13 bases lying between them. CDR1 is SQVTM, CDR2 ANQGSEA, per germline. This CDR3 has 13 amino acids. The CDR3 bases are TGCAGCGTCTACAGGGTCTTAAACACTGAAGCTTTCTTT. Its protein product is CSVYRVLNTEAFF.

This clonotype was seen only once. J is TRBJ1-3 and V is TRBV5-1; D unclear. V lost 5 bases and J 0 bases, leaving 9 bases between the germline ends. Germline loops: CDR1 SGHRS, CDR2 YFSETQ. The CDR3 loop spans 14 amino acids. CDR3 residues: CASREVSSGNTIYF. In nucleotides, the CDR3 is TGCGCCAGCAGGGAGGTCTCCTCTGGAAACACCATATATTTT. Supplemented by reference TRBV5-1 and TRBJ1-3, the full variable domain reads KAGVTQTPRYLIKTRGQQVTLSCSPISGHRSVSWYQQTPGQGLQFLFEYFSETQRNKGNFPGRFSGRQFSNSRSEMNVSTLELGDSALYLCASREVSSGNTIYFGEGSWLTVV.

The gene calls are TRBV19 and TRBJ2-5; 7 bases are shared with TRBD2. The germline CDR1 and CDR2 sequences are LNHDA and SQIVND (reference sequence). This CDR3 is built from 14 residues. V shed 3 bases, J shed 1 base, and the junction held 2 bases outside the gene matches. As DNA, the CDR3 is TGTGCCAGTAGTATCGGCGGGGGCCAAGAGACCCAGTACTTC. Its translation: CASSIGGGQETQYF.

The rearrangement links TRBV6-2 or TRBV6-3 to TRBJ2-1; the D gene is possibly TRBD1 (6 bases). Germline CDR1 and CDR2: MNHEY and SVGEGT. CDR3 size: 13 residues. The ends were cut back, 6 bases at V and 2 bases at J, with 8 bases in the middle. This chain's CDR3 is CASRGAAYNEQFF. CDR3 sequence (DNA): TGTGCCAGCAGGGGGGCTGCCTACAATGAGCAGTTCTTC.

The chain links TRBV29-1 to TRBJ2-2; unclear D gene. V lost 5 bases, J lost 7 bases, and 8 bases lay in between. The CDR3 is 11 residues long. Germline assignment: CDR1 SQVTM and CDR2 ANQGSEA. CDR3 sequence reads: CSVLKIGELFF. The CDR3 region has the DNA TGCAGCGTTCTTAAAATCGGGGAGCTGTTTTTT.